Presented here are 9 T cell receptor beta chains from one specimen sequenced in a study of vaccination and CD4 T cells after COVID-19. Cultured CD4+ T cell DNA was sequenced using the Oncomine TCR Beta short-read assay. TCRdb passed the PCR reads through MiXCR, listing each CDR3 protein once. The data hold about 21,000 distinct CDR3 sequences, with roughly 44% observed a single time. No antigen is known for these receptors. Treatment meaning: roughly 10-day PBMC culture with coronavirus spike peptide pools or control peptides (ViraFEST assay). Sample: CD4+ T cells from blood, cultured in vitro, taken before SARS-CoV-2 vaccination. The receptor source for this set is a human donor who received a COVID-19 vaccine.

J is TRBJ2-5 and V is TRBV24-1; 10 bases line up with TRBD2. The CDR3 totals 16 residues. V was pared by 0 bases and J by 5 bases, with 5 bases of the junction left unmatched. The germline CDR1 and CDR2 sequences are KGHDR and SFDVKD. The CDR3 sequence: CATSDLKRGGLETQYF. CDR3 sequence (DNA): TGTGCCACCAGTGATTTGAAGCGGGGGGGCCTGGAGACCCAGTACTTC.

This clonotype has more than one count but fewer than ten. J is TRBJ1-5 and V is TRBV19, with D possibly matching TRBD1 (5 bases). The germline gives CDR1 LNHDA, CDR2 SQIVND (reference sequence). V was clipped by 6 bases and J by 2 bases, with 14 bases between them. This CDR3 has 15 residues. The CDR3 loop reads CASREGQGGNQPQHF. The CDR3 nucleotides read TGTGCCAGTAGGGAGGGGCAGGGCGGCAATCAGCCCCAGCATTTT.

This sequence joins TRBV4-2 and TRBJ1-1, with a weak D call TRBD1 (6 bases). This CDR3 region has 16 residues. V gave up 5 bases and J gave up 1 base, with 17 bases separating them. Per the germline V gene, CDR1 is LGHNA and CDR2 is YNFKEQ. The CDR3 DNA follows: TGTGCCAGCAGCTTCCAGGTGGGGGCGGGGAACACTGAAGCTTTCTTT. Translating gives CASSFQVGAGNTEAFF.

This chain uses TRBV25-1 with TRBJ2-5; 8 bases fit TRBD2. CDR3 length: 14 amino acids. Germline CDR1 is MGHDK and CDR2 is SYGVNS. J lost 5 bases, V lost 6 bases, and 8 bases had no gene match. The CDR3 here is CASRPGLAFETQYF. Written as DNA, the CDR3 is TGTGCCAGCAGGCCCGGACTAGCATTTGAGACCCAGTACTTC.

DNA for the CDR3: TGTGCCAGCACCAGCAGGGGGGTCGTGTATAATTCACCCCTCCACTTT. Amino acids: CASTSRGVVYNSPLHF. The genes are TRBV6-2 or TRBV6-3 and TRBJ1-6, with TRBD1 identical over 7 bases. With V trimmed by 7 bases and J by 4 bases, 10 bases remained unmatched. This CDR3 region has 16 residues. Germline CDR1 MNHEY, CDR2 SVGEGT.

V is TRBV19 and J is TRBJ2-1; a weak D match, TRBD2 (6 bases). Germline V gene sequence: CDR1 LNHDA, CDR2 SQIVND (reference sequence). The CDR3 consists of 20 residues. Trimming removed 7 bases at V and 0 bases at J, with 28 bases between. The CDR3 sequence is CASTPSLATADLSSYNEQFF. The CDR3 DNA is TGTGCCAGTACTCCCTCACTAGCCACGGCTGACCTCAGCTCCTACAATGAGCAGTTCTTC.

This clonotype has more than one count but fewer than ten. The CDR3 loop reads CAISGDITEAFF. For the CDR3, the DNA is TGTGCCATCAGTGGGGACATAACTGAAGCTTTCTTT. The chain is built from TRBV10-3 and TRBJ1-1, with D maybe TRBD1 (6 bases). The CDR3 runs 12 residues. Trimming pared 4 bases from V and 5 bases from J, leaving 8 bases between. Germline CDR1 and CDR2: ENHRY and SYGVKD.

This clonotype was observed a few times. The chain has TRBV7-8 and TRBJ2-2; D perhaps matches TRBD2 (5 bases). CDR1 is SGHVS, CDR2 FQNEAQ, per germline. This CDR3 region has 14 residues. Trimming shortened V by 8 bases and J by 2 bases, and 12 bases separated the two germline ends. CDR3 residues: CASFPGVNTGELFF. CDR3 in DNA: TGTGCCAGCTTTCCCGGGGTAAACACCGGGGAGCTGTTTTTT. The whole variable domain, remainder taken from reference TRBV7-8 and TRBJ2-2, is GAGVSQSPRYKVAKRGQDVALRCDPISGHVSLFWYQQALGQGPEFLTYFQNEAQLDKSGLPSDRFFAERPEGSVSTLKIQRTQQEDSAVYLCASFPGVNTGELFFGEGSRLTVL.

This chain joins TRBV10-3 and TRBJ1-1; D perhaps matches TRBD1 (6 bases). In germline, CDR1 is ENHRY, CDR2 SYGVKD. V was clipped by 4 bases and J by 3 bases, with 15 bases between them. The CDR3 extends over 15 amino acids. The CDR3 DNA is TGTGCCATCAGTGGTACAGGGTTTATGGACACTGAAGCTTTCTTT. Its translation: CAISGTGFMDTEAFF.